This entry lists 24 T cell receptor beta chains sequenced from one sample in a study of blood T cell repertoires in COVID-19. The assay was immunoSEQ multiplex PCR, and TCRdb's table has in-frame clones only and misses some. The sample contains 130,000 to 150,000 clones, more than 75% of which appear only once. Source material: peripheral blood. These receptors were collected from a woman aged 50 to 65 with active or convalescent COVID-19.

The chain employs TRBV6-5 and TRBJ1-5, with unresolved D. The CDR3 runs to 13 residues. Germline CDR1 and CDR2: MNHEY and SVGAGI. V lost 7 bases and J lost 5, with 12 bases in between. The CDR3, as DNA: TGTGCCAGCAAACGGGGAGCGGATCAGCCCCAGCATTTT. Encoded protein: CASKRGADQPQHF.

V is TRBV7-2 and J is TRBJ2-2; 8 bases map to TRBD2. Trimming took 8 bases from V and 7 from J; bases not matched to a gene: 6. Germline values: CDR1 SGHTA, CDR2 FQGNSA. The CDR3 length is 13 residues. The CDR3 is CASSRRGGGELFF. In DNA, the CDR3 is TGTGCCAGCTCTCGCCGGGGGGGCGGGGAGCTGTTTTTT.

The chain uses TRBV6-2 or TRBV6-3 and TRBJ1-5; D call uncertain. Germline assignment: CDR1 MNHEY and CDR2 SVGEGT. V shed 6 bases and J shed 0 bases, with 12 bases lying between them. The CDR3 covers 15 residues. The chain's CDR3 is CASSPLGDSNQPQHF. The CDR3, as DNA: TGTGCCAGCAGCCCGCTGGGAGATAGCAATCAGCCCCAGCATTTT.

The chain is built from TRBV5-1 and TRBJ2-1; 9 positions match TRBD1. The CDR3 sequence is 16 residues long. Trimming removed 2 bases from V and 5 bases from J; junction bases left unmatched: 8. The V gene's germline CDR1 is SGHRS and CDR2 YFSETQ. The CDR3 loop reads CASSFLTGGVHNEQFF. The CDR3 nucleotides are TGCGCCAGCAGCTTCCTCACAGGGGGCGTCCACAATGAGCAGTTCTTC. The full variable domain, rest sourced from reference TRBV5-1 and TRBJ2-1, is KAGVTQTPRYLIKTRGQQVTLSCSPISGHRSVSWYQQTPGQGLQFLFEYFSETQRNKGNFPGRFSGRQFSNSRSEMNVSTLELGDSALYLCASSFLTGGVHNEQFFGPGTRLTVL.

This clone was observed a single time. Other DNA sequences within the sample encode an identical CDR3. The gene calls are TRBV27 and TRBJ2-7, with 7 bases fitting TRBD2. The ends lost 2 bases at V and 4 bases at J; junction bases unmatched: 5. The CDR3 contains 14 residues. CDR1 and CDR2 from the germline V gene are MNHEY and SMNVEV (reference sequence). The CDR3 coding sequence is TGTGCCAGCAGTTTAAGGGGAGGGTCTTACGAGCAGTACTTC. Translation: CASSLRGGSYEQYF.

The gene calls are TRBV19 and TRBJ2-7; D unclear. The CDR3 loop spans 15 amino acids. CDR1 and CDR2 from the germline V gene are LNHDA and SQIVND (reference sequence). V lost 3 bases and J lost 0, with 12 bases in between. In DNA, the CDR3 is TGTGCCAGTAGTATGATGTCAGGTTACTCCTACGAGCAGTACTTC. This codes for CASSMMSGYSYEQYF.

The chain uses TRBV7-2 and TRBJ1-5; D gene uncertain. The CDR3 is made up of 14 amino acids. Looked up from germline, CDR1 is SGHTA and CDR2 is FQGNSA. With 5 bases removed from V and 5 bases from J, the gap between germline ends came to 13 bases. The CDR3 is CASSPRWIDQPQHF. CDR3 DNA: TGTGCCAGCAGCCCCAGGTGGATCGATCAGCCCCAGCATTTT.

This clone was seen only once. J is TRBJ1-2 and V is TRBV4-3, with TRBD1 matching over 8 bases. Germline CDR1 reads LGHNA; CDR2 reads YSLEER. This CDR3 is built from 15 residues. V was clipped by 0 bases and J by 5 bases; unmatched bases: 5. Here the CDR3 reads CASSQDRDRFYGYTF. The CDR3 DNA is TGCGCCAGCAGCCAAGATAGGGACAGGTTTTATGGCTACACCTTC.

The V and J genes are TRBV6-2 or TRBV6-3 and TRBJ1-1; D not resolved. Trimming removed 0 bases at V and 0 bases at J, with 8 bases between. This CDR3 comprises 15 residues. Germline-derived CDR1 and CDR2 are MNHEY and SVGEGT. The CDR3 region is CASSYSAGLNTEAFF. The CDR3 bases are TGTGCCAGCAGTTACTCGGCAGGCCTGAACACTGAAGCTTTCTTT.

This clone has a single count. The CDR3 sequence: CASSLSLGGNVNTEAFF. The CDR3 DNA follows: TGTGCCAGCAGCTTAAGTCTCGGGGGGAACGTGAACACTGAAGCTTTCTTT. The V call is TRBV11-2, the J call TRBJ1-1, with a weak D call TRBD1 (5 bases). The CDR3 sequence is 17 residues long. Germline CDR1 SGHAT, CDR2 FQNNGV. Trimming pared 2 bases from V and 0 bases from J, leaving 16 bases between.

V is TRBV4-2 and J is TRBJ2-1, with 15 bases that match TRBD2. J gave up 7 bases and V 4 bases, and 20 bases lay outside the gene matches. Germline CDR1 LGHNA, CDR2 YNFKEQ. The CDR3 runs to 21 residues. This CDR3 reads CASSRRGIAGTSGGRGNEQFF. CDR3 sequence (DNA): TGTGCCAGCAGCCGAAGGGGTATAGCCGGGACTAGCGGGGGGCGGGGGAATGAGCAGTTCTTC.

This rearrangement joins TRBV18 to TRBJ2-3, with TRBD2 matching over 12 bases. Germline-derived CDR1 and CDR2 are KGHSH and LQKENI. CDR3 length equals 16 residues. V was pared by 6 bases and J by 1 base, with 5 bases of the junction left unmatched. The DNA of the CDR3 is TGTGCCAGCTCCCTAAGGACTAGCGGGGGCACAGATACGCAGTATTTT. Protein sequence: CASSLRTSGGTDTQYF.

The CDR3 region is CASSYPGGQEYF. In nucleotides, the CDR3 is TGTGCCAGCAGTTACCCCGGGGGACAGGAGTACTTC. The chain links TRBV6-5 to TRBJ2-7; 8 bases agree with TRBD1. Germline V gene data show CDR1 as MNHEY and CDR2 as SVGAGI. V was pared by 2 bases and J by 11 bases, with 5 bases of the junction left unmatched. The CDR3 has 12 residues.

The chain links TRBV9 to TRBJ1-3; D remains unclear. CDR3 size: 15 residues. V lost 1 base, J lost 0 bases, and 8 bases lay in between. Germline-derived CDR1 and CDR2 are SGDLS and YYNGEE. The CDR3 DNA is TGTGCCAGCAGCGTATCCACCGGCTCTGGAAACACCATATATTTT. This translates into CASSVSTGSGNTIYF.

This rearrangement joins TRBV27 to TRBJ1-2; the match to TRBD1 covers 9 bases. Germline V gene data show CDR1 as MNHEY and CDR2 as SMNVEV (reference sequence). Trimming took 5 bases from V and 8 from J; bases not matched to a gene: 6. This CDR3 is built from 13 residues. Here the CDR3 reads CASSRDRVGGYTF. The CDR3 DNA follows: TGTGCCAGCAGTCGGGACAGGGTTGGGGGCTACACCTTC.

In its sample, this clone was seen once. The gene calls are TRBV30 and TRBJ1-3, with 7 bases lining up with TRBD1. This CDR3 comprises 13 residues. The V gene end was trimmed by 2 bases and the J gene end by 2 bases; junction bases not matched to a gene: 0. The germline V gene encodes CDR1 GTSNPN and CDR2 SVGIG (reference sequence). The DNA of the CDR3 is TGTGCCTGGAGTACAGGGGCTGGAAACACCATATATTTT. It codes for CAWSTGAGNTIYF. Using reference TRBV30 and TRBJ1-3 for the parts outside the CDR3, the full variable domain is SQTIHQWPATLVQPVGSPLSLECTVEGTSNPNLYWYRQAAGRGLQLLFYSVGIGQISSEVPQNLSASRPQDRQFILSSKKLLLSDSGFYLCAWSTGAGNTIYFGEGSWLTVV.

This chain uses TRBV5-8 with TRBJ1-6; D is uncertain. Trimming removed 2 bases from V and 7 bases from J, with 13 bases in between. The CDR3 contains 15 residues. Germline-derived CDR1 and CDR2 are SGHTS and YDEGEE. CDR3 DNA sequence: TGTGCCAGCAGCTTCCGGACTGTGAGGAATTCACCCCTCCACTTT. Its protein product is CASSFRTVRNSPLHF. Drawing the rest from reference TRBV5-8 and TRBJ1-6, the complete variable domain is EAGVTQSPTHLIKTRGQQATLRCSPISGHTSVYWYQQALGLGLQFLLWYDEGEERNRGNFPPRFSGRQFPNYSSELNVNALELEDSALYLCASSFRTVRNSPLHFGNGTRLTVT.

The chain recombines TRBV19 with TRBJ2-2; 8 bases align to TRBD1. Germline trimming cut 1 base from V and 8 bases from J; bases unmatched to any gene: 9. Germline-derived CDR1 and CDR2 are LNHDA and SQIVND (reference sequence). This CDR3 has 16 residues. The DNA of the CDR3 is TGTGCCAGTAGTATAGCTACAGGGGGATATGGTGGGGAGCTGTTTTTT. This encodes CASSIATGGYGGELFF.

The chain links TRBV3-1 (or the pseudogene TRBV3-2) to TRBJ2-3; perhaps TRBD2 as D (6 bases). CDR1 is LGHDT and CDR2 is YNNKEL in the germline V gene (reference sequence). This CDR3 region has 17 residues. The V and J ends lost 1 base and 3 bases respectively, with 17 bases between them. The CDR3 DNA follows: TGTGCCAGCAGCCAAGGGCTAGCGTCCGTACGTACAGATACGCAGTATTTT. Its protein product is CASSQGLASVRTDTQYF.

The CDR3 sequence: CATSTWTGEGYGYTF. The CDR3, as DNA: TGTGCCACCAGCACCTGGACGGGGGAAGGCTATGGCTACACCTTC. The rearrangement links TRBV15 to TRBJ1-2; maybe TRBD1 (5 bases). Trimming left V 4 bases short and J 4 bases short, with 16 bases between. From germline, CDR1 is LNHNV and CDR2 YYDKDF (reference sequence). This CDR3 spans 15 amino acids.

The CDR3 sequence is CASSLPPSGRSEQYF. The CDR3 coding sequence is TGTGCCAGCAGCTTACCCCCTAGCGGGAGGAGCGAGCAGTACTTC. The chain couples TRBV7-6 to TRBJ2-7, with 11 bases that match TRBD2. J lost 6 bases, V lost 2 bases, and 6 bases had no gene match. The CDR3 is made up of 15 amino acids. The germline gives CDR1 SGHVS, CDR2 FNYEAQ. Together with reference TRBV7-6 and TRBJ2-7, the CDR3 gives the full variable domain: GAGVSQSPRYKVTKRGQDVALRCDPISGHVSLYWYRQALGQGPEFLTYFNYEAQQDKSGLPNDRFSAERPEGSISTLTIQRTEQRDSAMYRCASSLPPSGRSEQYFGPGTRLTVT.

The chain employs TRBV7-2 and TRBJ2-7, with 8 positions matching TRBD1. The CDR3 loop spans 14 amino acids. The junction had 7 bases not matched to a gene; V was cut back by 5 bases and J by 4 bases. Germline CDR1 and CDR2: SGHTA and FQGNSA. DNA for the CDR3: TGTGCCAGCAGCCCAAGGGACAGGACATACGAGCAGTACTTC. As protein: CASSPRDRTYEQYF.

The chain carries TRBV6-5 and TRBJ2-1, with 12 bases lining up with TRBD2. CDR1 is MNHEY, CDR2 SVGAGI, per germline. V dropped 5 bases and J dropped 4; count of bases not matched to a gene: 3. This CDR3 region has 15 residues. The CDR3 bases are TGTGCCAGCAGTACTCTAGCGGGGGGGTACAATGAGCAGTTCTTC. This encodes CASSTLAGGYNEQFF.

The V and J genes are TRBV11-2 and TRBJ1-6; 7 nucleotides agree with TRBD1. The length of the CDR3 is 15 residues. Trimming took 7 bases from V and 7 from J; bases not matched to a gene: 10. CDR1 and CDR2 (germline): SGHAT, FQNNGV. In DNA form, the CDR3 reads TGTGCCAGCAACCTCAGACAGGGTAGAAATTCACCCCTCCACTTT. Translation: CASNLRQGRNSPLHF.